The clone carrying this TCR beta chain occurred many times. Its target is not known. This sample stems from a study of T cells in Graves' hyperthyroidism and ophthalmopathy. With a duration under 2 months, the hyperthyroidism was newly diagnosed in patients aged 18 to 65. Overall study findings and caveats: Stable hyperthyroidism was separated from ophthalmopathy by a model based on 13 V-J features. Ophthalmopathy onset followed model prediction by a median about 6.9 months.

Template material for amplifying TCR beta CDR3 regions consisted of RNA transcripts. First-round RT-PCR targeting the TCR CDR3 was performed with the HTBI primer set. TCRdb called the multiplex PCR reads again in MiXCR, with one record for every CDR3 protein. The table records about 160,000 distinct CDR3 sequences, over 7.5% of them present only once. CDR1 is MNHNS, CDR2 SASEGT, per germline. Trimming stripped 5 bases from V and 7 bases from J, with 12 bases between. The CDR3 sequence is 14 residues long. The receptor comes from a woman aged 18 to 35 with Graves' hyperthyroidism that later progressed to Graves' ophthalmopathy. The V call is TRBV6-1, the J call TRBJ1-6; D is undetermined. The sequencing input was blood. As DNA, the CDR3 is TGTGCCAGCAGTTACGTCCTGGGAAATTCACCCCTCCACTTT. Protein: CASSYVLGNSPLHF.